This T cell receptor (beta chain) was profiled in a study of blood T cell repertoires in COVID-19. Study summary: From the United States, Italy and Spain came samples of acute and convalescent COVID-19.

Original methodology: The assay estimated nucleated cells by amplifying reference gene primers. Repertoires were generated with immunoSEQ multiplex PCR, while TCRdb's copy carries only in-frame clones and drops some. V, J and clone size reflect that table, while D and trimming were determined from the DNA. This repertoire shows over 250,000 clones, over 75% found once; its top ten account for about 14%. Of note for this clone: Other DNA sequences in this sample translate to the same CDR3.

The V gene lost 3 bases and the J gene lost 3 bases, with 9 bases spanning the gap. This CDR3 is 13 amino acids long. CDR1 is KGHSH and CDR2 is LQKENI in the germline V gene. The sequencing sample was made of peripheral blood. The gene calls are TRBV18 and TRBJ2-7; possibly TRBD1 for D (5 bases). This receptor was obtained from a human donor in a cohort sampled during active COVID-19. In DNA form, the CDR3 reads TGTGCCAGCTCACCGGGGCCGGGCTACGAGCAGTACTTC. Translation: CASSPGPGYEQYF. Supplemented by reference TRBV18 and TRBJ2-7, the full variable domain reads NAGVMQNPRHLVRRRGQEARLRCSPMKGHSHVYWYRQLPEEGLKFMVYLQKENIIDESGMPKERFSAEFPKEGPSILRIQQVVRGDSAAYFCASSPGPGYEQYFGPGTRLTVT.